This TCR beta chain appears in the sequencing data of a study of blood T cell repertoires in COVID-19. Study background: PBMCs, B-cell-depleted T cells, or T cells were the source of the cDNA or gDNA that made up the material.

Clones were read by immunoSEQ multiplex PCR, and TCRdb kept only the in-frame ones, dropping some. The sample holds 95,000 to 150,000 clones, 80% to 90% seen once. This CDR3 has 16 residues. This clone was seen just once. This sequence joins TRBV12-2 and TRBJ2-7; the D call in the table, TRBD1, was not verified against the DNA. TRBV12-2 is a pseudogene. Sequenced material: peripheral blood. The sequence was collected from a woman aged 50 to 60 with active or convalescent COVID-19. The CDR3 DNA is TGTGCAAGTCGCTTAATACCGGGACAGGGGAACCACGAGCAGTACTTC. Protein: CASRLIPGQGNHEQYF.